This entry lists 16 T cell receptor beta chains sequenced from one sample in a study of blood T cell repertoires in COVID-19. TCRdb's copy holds only in-frame clones and misses some; the assay was immunoSEQ multiplex PCR. The repertoire has roughly 320,000 clones, approximately 85% of them found once; the top ten carry approximately 7.9%. Sequencing input: peripheral blood. These receptors came from a human donor in a cohort sampled during active COVID-19.

V is TRBV5-4 and J is TRBJ1-1, with TRBD1 matching 8 bases. The J segment lost 3 bases and the V segment lost 2 bases, leaving 6 bases of the junction unmatched. This CDR3 has 15 residues. Germline V CDR1 and CDR2: SGHNT, YYREEE (reference sequence). CDR3 DNA: TGTGCCAGCAGCTTCAGCGACAGGGGAGACACTGAAGCTTTCTTT. Amino acids: CASSFSDRGDTEAFF.

This clone was found once. The chain links TRBV19 to TRBJ2-1; a weak D match, TRBD2 (6 bases). V dropped 4 bases and J dropped 8 bases, with 21 bases sitting between them. Germline lookup yields CDR1 LNHDA and CDR2 SQIVND (reference sequence). CDR3 length equals 16 residues. Here the CDR3 DNA reads TGTGCCAGTAGTAGAGTGTCTAGCGTGATATCCGATGAGCAGTTCTTC. Protein sequence: CASSRVSSVISDEQFF.

This rearrangement joins TRBV2 to TRBJ1-5, with a possible D match to TRBD1 (5 bases). Germline V gene data show CDR1 as SNHLY and CDR2 as FYNNEI. The CDR3 sequence is 15 residues long. The germline V and J ends were trimmed by 3 bases and 7 bases, with 16 bases remaining between them. CDR3 protein: CASSETVVQSQPQHF. In nucleotides, the CDR3 is TGTGCCAGCAGTGAGACAGTCGTCCAATCCCAGCCCCAGCATTTT.

This sequence joins TRBV6-4 and TRBJ2-3; 8 bases are shared with TRBD2. Germline V gene lookup returns CDR1 MRHNA and CDR2 SNTAGT. CDR3 size: 14 residues. The trim removed 7 bases at V and 2 bases at J, leaving 5 bases unmatched. The CDR3 is CASKTSGSTDTQYF. The CDR3 nucleotides are TGTGCCAGCAAAACTAGCGGCTCCACAGATACGCAGTATTTT.

The genes are TRBV7-9 and TRBJ1-2; 8 nucleotides agree with TRBD1. This CDR3 region has 12 residues. Germline loops: CDR1 SEHNR, CDR2 FQNEAQ (reference sequence). J gave up 9 bases and V 5 bases, and 5 bases lay outside the gene matches. The DNA for the CDR3 is TGTGCCAGCAGCCCGGACAGGGTGCGCTACACCTTC. This sequence encodes CASSPDRVRYTF.

On this clone: Other DNA sequences in this sample translate to the same CDR3. The chain combines TRBV2 with TRBJ2-1, with 7 bases identical to TRBD2. The V segment lost 3 bases and the J segment 7 bases; nucleotides outside the gene matches: 0. Germline V gives CDR1 SNHLY, CDR2 FYNNEI. The CDR3 consists of 12 residues. The CDR3 bases are TGTGCCAGCAGTGAGGGGGGGAATGAGCAGTTCTTC. Translated, it gives CASSEGGNEQFF.

This clone was seen a handful of times. The CDR3 coding sequence is TGTGCCAGTAGTACGAGGGGGTTCCAAGAGACCCAGTACTTC. Translation gives CASSTRGFQETQYF. The chain links TRBV19 to TRBJ2-5; tentative D call: TRBD1 (6 bases). The CDR3 sequence is 14 residues long. The V gene lost 4 bases and the J gene lost 1 base, with 10 bases spanning the gap. From germline, CDR1 is LNHDA and CDR2 SQIVND (reference sequence).

This sequence joins TRBV6-5 and TRBJ1-1; D unclear. The V end was cut by 6 bases, the J end by 0 bases, with 8 bases between. Germline V gives CDR1 MNHEY, CDR2 SVGAGI. The CDR3 loop spans 13 amino acids. The CDR3 nucleotides are TGTGCCAGCAGGAGGGTTTTGAACACTGAAGCTTTCTTT. Its protein product is CASRRVLNTEAFF.

V is TRBV18 and J is TRBJ2-7; TRBD1 is a possible D gene (5 bases). The V end was cut by 3 bases, the J end by 6 bases, with 9 bases between. CDR3 length: 12 residues. CDR1 and CDR2 (germline): KGHSH, LQKENI. CDR3 sequence (DNA): TGTGCCAGCTCACCCCAGGGTGGCGAGCAGTACTTC. The encoded protein is CASSPQGGEQYF. Using reference TRBV18 and TRBJ2-7 for the parts outside the CDR3, the full variable domain is NAGVMQNPRHLVRRRGQEARLRCSPMKGHSHVYWYRQLPEEGLKFMVYLQKENIIDESGMPKERFSAEFPKEGPSILRIQQVVRGDSAAYFCASSPQGGEQYFGPGTRLTVT.

The V gene is TRBV13, the J gene TRBJ1-1, with 9 bases aligning to TRBD1. The CDR3 contains 14 residues. The germline V gene encodes CDR1 PRHDT and CDR2 FYEKMQ (reference sequence). Trimming at V came to 6 bases and at J to 7 bases, leaving 9 bases not matched to a gene. CDR3 protein: CASSSGTGPFEAFF. As DNA, the CDR3 is TGTGCCAGCAGTTCAGGGACAGGGCCCTTTGAAGCTTTCTTT.

J is TRBJ1-5 and V is TRBV19, with D possibly TRBD1 on 5 matching bases. Per germline, CDR1 LNHDA and CDR2 SQIVND (reference sequence). V lost 7 bases to trimming and J lost 7 bases, with 14 bases between them. The CDR3 is 13 residues long. The CDR3 loop reads CASMGGREQPQHF. CDR3 bases: TGTGCCAGTATGGGGGGGAGGGAGCAGCCCCAGCATTTT. The whole variable domain, remainder taken from reference TRBV19 and TRBJ1-5, is DGGITQSPKYLFRKEGQNVTLSCEQNLNHDAMYWYRQDPGQGLRLIYYSQIVNDFQKGDIAEGYSVSREKKESFPLTVTSAQKNPTAFYLCASMGGREQPQHFGDGTRLSIL.

This chain uses TRBV30 with TRBJ2-2; 12 nucleotides match TRBD1. The V gene's germline CDR1 is GTSNPN and CDR2 SVGIG (reference sequence). With V trimmed by 0 bases and J by 4 bases, 6 bases remained unmatched. CDR3 length: 17 residues. CDR3 region: CAWSVSLGQGATGELFF. CDR3 coding DNA: TGTGCCTGGAGTGTATCCTTGGGACAGGGGGCCACCGGGGAGCTGTTTTTT.

The chain is built from TRBV30 and TRBJ1-2; possibly TRBD1 for D (5 bases). V was shortened by 3 bases and J by 0 bases, with 20 bases between the two germline ends. CDR1 is GTSNPN and CDR2 is SVGIG in the germline V gene (reference sequence). The CDR3 has 17 amino acids. The CDR3 here is CAWRRTTARIANYGYTF. In nucleotides, the CDR3 is TGTGCCTGGAGGCGAACGACAGCCCGAATAGCTAACTATGGCTACACCTTC.

V gene TRBV30 combines with J gene TRBJ1-1; D is perhaps TRBD1 (6 bases). Trimming cost V 2 bases and J 6 bases, with 10 bases left between them. The CDR3 contains 12 residues. The germline gives CDR1 GTSNPN, CDR2 SVGIG (reference sequence). CDR3 loop: CAWSKGGPEAFF. DNA of the CDR3: TGTGCCTGGAGTAAAGGGGGTCCTGAAGCTTTCTTT.

This chain uses TRBV5-1 with TRBJ2-3, with 9 bases matching TRBD1. V shed 8 bases and J 2 bases; nucleotides not matched to a gene: 3. This CDR3 contains 13 residues. CDR1 is SGHRS, CDR2 YFSETQ, per germline. As DNA, the CDR3 is TGCGCCAGTGGGACAGGGAACACAGATACGCAGTATTTT. This encodes CASGTGNTDTQYF.

V and J are TRBV11-2 and TRBJ2-7; the D is unclear. Trimming shortened V by 0 bases and J by 2 bases, and 8 bases separated the two germline ends. There are 14 residues in the CDR3. Germline loops: CDR1 SGHAT, CDR2 FQNNGV. The CDR3 protein is CASSLEARAYEQYF. Written as DNA, the CDR3 is TGTGCCAGCAGCTTAGAGGCACGGGCCTACGAGCAGTACTTC.